This TCR beta chain was retrieved from a study of Ad26.COV2.S vaccination and SARS-CoV-2 variants (dated by TCRdb to the early 2020s). Background for the entire study: The specificity and breadth of SARS-CoV-2-reactive T cell receptors after Ad26.COV2.S vaccination were assessed by TCRbeta repertoire sequencing. A total of around 32 samples were included in the TCR-sequenced set, comprising 19 Ad26.COV2.S vaccine recipients, 5 placebo recipients and 8 SARS-CoV-2 convalescent individuals. Summary of the overall study and its limitations: Non-spike TCR breadth was comparable between vaccine and placebo recipients, consistent with the vaccine containing only spike. Substantial breadth of spike-specific CD8+ and CD4+ T cell responses was reported after vaccination. Higher spike-specific TCR breadth was observed in Ad26.COV2.S recipients than in placebo recipients (P = 0.0014). The authors noted that the TCR breadth and depth analyses may have underestimated total T cell responses.

TCRbeta CDR3 regions were sequenced with the immunoSEQ Assay. After extraction, genomic DNA underwent amplification by bias-controlled multiplex PCR, followed by high-throughput sequencing. The study's processing was this. To quantify the absolute abundance of every unique TCRbeta CDR3 region, sequences were collapsed and filtered. Usable DNA was measured by amplifying reference genes present in all nucleated cells, and TCRbeta template counts were normalized to that usable DNA to estimate T cell fraction. Repertoire TCRs were annotated as SARS-CoV-2-specific when V gene, CDR3 amino acid sequence and J gene were exactly matched to a known reactive TCR set. The reference SARS-CoV-2 TCR set was obtained from MIRA and was filtered for enrichment in COVID-19-positive ImmuneCODE repertoires, whereby public or cross-reactive TCRs were removed. Using the MIRA antigens, annotated TCRs were further analysed by specific ORF or by position within an ORF. Breadth was defined as the number of annotated unique rearrangements divided by the total number of unique productive rearrangements, and depth was defined as the summed frequency of the annotated unique rearrangements. Two-sided Wilcoxon rank-sum tests were used to compare TCR breadth between groups. Held by TCRdb, this immuneACCESS table contains in-frame sequences only and omits some clones. Under half of the omission traces to an unresolved V gene where checked; the cause of the rest is unknown. V and J calls and clone size are as listed in that table; D and trimming were resolved from the DNA. Present in this sample are about 350,000 clones, around 90% of which were seen just once. The biggest ten clones account for 3.9% of the sample.

In the paper's terms, the time point label means: individuals recovered from natural SARS-CoV-2 infection. The V and J ends are trimmed by 0 bases and 7 bases, leaving 12 bases between them. The CDR3 starts with the cysteine, ends with the phenylalanine, and has 14 residues. Left in the record is the CDR3 DNA by itself, 42 bases read in frame from the first base. For CDR1 and CDR2, the germline V gene (reference sequence) lists LGHDT and YNNKEL. In regard to this clone: Its cognate antigen has yet to be identified. The record has no base qualities; no much larger clone is one base away.

Specimen: peripheral blood, collected after recovery from COVID-19. The sequence links TRBV3-1 (or the pseudogene TRBV3-2) to TRBJ1-2; the D gene is perhaps TRBD1, from 5 matching bases. The TCR sequence derives from a human donor who had recovered from COVID-19. The CDR3 region reads CASSQDIRVGGYTF. In nucleotide form, the sequence is TGTGCCAGCAGCCAAGATATCAGGGTCGGTGGCTACACCTTC.